The clone carrying this T cell receptor beta chain has at least ten counts. The target antigen is unknown. Using constant-segment primers, 5'RACE produced TCR alpha and TCR beta cDNA libraries carrying sample barcodes and UMIs. MiXCR, applied by TCRdb to the 5' RACE reads, yields one record per CDR3 protein. The repertoire holds hundreds of thousands of distinct CDR3 sequences, with about a sixth as singletons. These data originate in a study of T-cell memory formation after mild COVID-19. V was trimmed by 6 bases and J by 2 bases, leaving 16 bases between them. Germline-derived CDR1 and CDR2 are KGHSH and LQKENI. CDR3 length: 15 residues. Broader study findings: Largely, contracting CD4+ clones fell within CM and EM, and contracting CD8+ clones within EMRA. Later expanders leaned toward CD4+, whereas clones contracting from day 15 to 85 were balanced CD4/CD8.

The TCR originated in an adult woman who had mild COVID-19 (a few samples of this study predate the infection). Cell type and time point are not known. V gene TRBV18 combines with J gene TRBJ2-5; D not resolved. Sequenced sample: PBMCs or a T cell subset sorted from them (not recorded which). This CDR3 is CASSPTGPSQETQYF. CDR3 sequence (DNA): TGTGCCAGCTCCCCAACCGGACCATCACAAGAGACCCAGTACTTC.